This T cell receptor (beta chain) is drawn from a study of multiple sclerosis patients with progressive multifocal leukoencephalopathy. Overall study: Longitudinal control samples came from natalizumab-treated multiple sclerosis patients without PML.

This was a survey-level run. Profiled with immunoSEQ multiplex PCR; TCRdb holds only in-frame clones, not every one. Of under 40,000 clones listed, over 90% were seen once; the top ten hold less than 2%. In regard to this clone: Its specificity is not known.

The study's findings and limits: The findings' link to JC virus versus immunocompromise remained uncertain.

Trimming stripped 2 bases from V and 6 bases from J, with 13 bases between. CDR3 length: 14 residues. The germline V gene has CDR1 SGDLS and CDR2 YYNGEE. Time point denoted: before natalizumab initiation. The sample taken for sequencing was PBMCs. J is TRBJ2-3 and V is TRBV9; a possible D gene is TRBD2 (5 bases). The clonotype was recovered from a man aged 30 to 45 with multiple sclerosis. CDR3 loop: CASSVAPERDTQYF. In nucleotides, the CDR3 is TGTGCCAGCAGCGTGGCCCCCGAGCGGGATACGCAGTATTTT. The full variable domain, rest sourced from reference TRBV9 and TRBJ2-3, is DSGVTQTPKHLITATGQRVTLRCSPRSGDLSVYWYQQSLDQGLQFLIQYYNGEERAKGNILERFSAQQFPDLHSELNLSSLELGDSALYFCASSVAPERDTQYFGPGTRLTVL.